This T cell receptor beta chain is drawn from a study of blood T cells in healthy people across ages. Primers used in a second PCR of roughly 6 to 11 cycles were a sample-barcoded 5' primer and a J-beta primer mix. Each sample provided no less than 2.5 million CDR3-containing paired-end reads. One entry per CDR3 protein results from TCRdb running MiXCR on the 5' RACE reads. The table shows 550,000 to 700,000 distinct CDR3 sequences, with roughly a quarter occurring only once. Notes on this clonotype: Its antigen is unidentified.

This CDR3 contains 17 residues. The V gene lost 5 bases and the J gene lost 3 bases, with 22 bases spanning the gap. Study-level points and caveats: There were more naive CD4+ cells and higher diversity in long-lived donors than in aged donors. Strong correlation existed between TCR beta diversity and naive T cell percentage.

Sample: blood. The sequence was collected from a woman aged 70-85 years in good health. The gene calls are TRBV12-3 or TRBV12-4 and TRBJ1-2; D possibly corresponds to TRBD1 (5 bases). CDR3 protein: CASSPAISVGDDYGYTF. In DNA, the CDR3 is TGTGCCAGCAGTCCAGCCATTTCGGTAGGGGATGACTATGGCTACACCTTC.